These 10 T cell receptor beta chains originate from one sample sequenced in a study of identical twins. TCRdb processed the 5' RACE reads anew with MiXCR; each CDR3 protein has one entry. The data show approximately 500,000 distinct CDR3 sequences, with roughly 15% seen just once and more than 0.4% held by the top ten. The same data also contributed to another study, on yellow fever vaccine responses in identical twins.

Sample: CD4+ T cells sorted from blood. These TCRs come from a woman between 18 and 29 years old in good health.

This clonotype has only a few counts. This sequence joins TRBV12-3 or TRBV12-4 and TRBJ1-5; D call uncertain. With 6 bases removed from V and 4 bases from J, the gap between germline ends came to 10 bases. The CDR3 spans 13 residues. The CDR3: CASSNSRNQPQHF. In DNA, the CDR3 is TGTGCCAGCAGCAATTCACGGAATCAGCCCCAGCATTTT.

This clonotype was seen more than once but under ten times. The J gene is TRBJ2-2, the V gene TRBV10-3; 7 bases line up with TRBD1. The junction had 7 bases not matched to a gene; V was cut back by 3 bases and J by 6 bases. This CDR3 contains 15 residues. CDR1 is ENHRY, CDR2 SYGVKD, per germline. The CDR3 coding sequence is TGTGCCATCAGTGACCGTCAGGGGGATGCCGGGGAGCTGTTTTTT. Its translation: CAISDRQGDAGELFF.

CDR3 amino acids: CASSLSLAGTYYNEQFF. Written as DNA, the CDR3 is TGTGCCAGCAGCTTGTCCCTAGCGGGAACCTACTACAATGAGCAGTTCTTC. This chain uses TRBV5-5 with TRBJ2-1; TRBD2 aligns across 9 bases. V was clipped by 1 base and J by 3 bases; unmatched bases: 8. From germline, CDR1 is SGHKS and CDR2 YYEKEE (reference sequence). There are 17 residues in the CDR3.

This clonotype showed up just a few times. The gene calls are TRBV3-1 and TRBJ2-2, with D hard to call. Deletions cut 3 bases from V and 2 bases from J, with 10 bases between. The CDR3 contains 15 residues. Per germline, CDR1 LGHDT and CDR2 YNNKEL (reference sequence). CDR3 loop: CASSQPRSNTGELFF. As DNA, the CDR3 is TGTGCCAGCAGCCAGCCTAGAAGTAACACCGGGGAGCTGTTTTTT.

This clonotype was counted only a few times. The chain joins TRBV7-9 to TRBJ1-1; D perhaps matches TRBD1 (5 bases). The V and J ends lost 5 bases and 5 bases respectively, with 12 bases between them. In germline, CDR1 is SEHNR, CDR2 FQNEAQ (reference sequence). There are 13 residues in the CDR3. The DNA of the CDR3 is TGTGCCAGCAGCACCGCAGGGTGGACTGAAGCTTTCTTT. Translating gives CASSTAGWTEAFF.

This chain connects TRBV5-1 to TRBJ1-4; the D is unclear. Germline loops: CDR1 SGHRS, CDR2 YFSETQ. The V end lost 7 bases, the J end lost 3 bases, and 10 bases lay between the germline ends. The CDR3 has 13 amino acids. Here the CDR3 reads CASGLGANEKLFF. CDR3 DNA: TGCGCCAGCGGGCTGGGAGCTAATGAAAAACTGTTTTTT.

The chain is built from TRBV2 and TRBJ2-2; the D gene is possibly TRBD2 (6 bases). Trimming pared 2 bases from V and 6 bases from J, leaving 10 bases between. The V gene's germline CDR1 is SNHLY and CDR2 FYNNEI. The CDR3 length is 14 residues. In DNA, the CDR3 is TGTGCCAGCAGTGAACAAACTAGCTCCGGGGAGCTGTTTTTT. Translation gives CASSEQTSSGELFF.

This clonotype was found a few times. The genes are TRBV9 and TRBJ2-1, with TRBD2 identical over 7 bases. Trimming cost V 4 bases and J 7 bases; bases outside gene matches: 14. Looked up from germline, CDR1 is SGDLS and CDR2 is YYNGEE. There are 16 residues in the CDR3. The CDR3 DNA reads TGTGCCAGCAGCCCCCTGGGGTGGGAGGGCCGAAATGAGCAGTTCTTC. Protein sequence: CASSPLGWEGRNEQFF. Together with reference TRBV9 and TRBJ2-1, the CDR3 gives the full variable domain: DSGVTQTPKHLITATGQRVTLRCSPRSGDLSVYWYQQSLDQGLQFLIQYYNGEERAKGNILERFSAQQFPDLHSELNLSSLELGDSALYFCASSPLGWEGRNEQFFGPGTRLTVL.

The gene calls are TRBV29-1 and TRBJ2-1; tentative D call: TRBD2 (6 bases). This CDR3 has 14 amino acids. V was cut by 7 bases and J by 0 bases, with 13 bases left in between. CDR1 SQVTM and CDR2 ANQGSEA come from the germline V gene. CDR3 DNA: TGCAGCGGGGCCTCAGCGGGCTCCTACAATGAGCAGTTCTTC. This codes for CSGASAGSYNEQFF.

This clonotype was picked up a small number of times. V is TRBV2 and J is TRBJ1-1; D unclear. This CDR3 comprises 14 residues. Germline loops: CDR1 SNHLY, CDR2 FYNNEI. V was cut by 3 bases and J by 5 bases, with 13 bases left in between. CDR3 DNA: TGTGCCAGCAGTGAGGAATTCATGGGGACTGAAGCTTTCTTT. It specifies CASSEEFMGTEAFF.